The source of this TCR beta chain is a study of T-cell memory formation after mild COVID-19. Whole-study findings and limits: Later expanders leaned toward CD4+, whereas clones contracting from day 15 to 85 were balanced CD4/CD8.

The CDR3 is made up of 13 amino acids. V was cut by 4 bases and J by 1 base, with 9 bases left in between. Germline assignment: CDR1 SGHDT and CDR2 YYEEEE. Constant-segment primers served in 5'RACE that generated TCR alpha and TCR beta cDNA libraries bearing sample barcodes and UMIs. TCRdb passed the 5' RACE reads through MiXCR, listing each CDR3 protein once. The sample includes some 180,000 distinct CDR3 sequences, 15% to 20% of them seen just once. Turning to this clonotype: The target antigen is unknown.

This TCR came from a young man who had mild COVID-19 (a few samples of this study predate the infection). Cell type and time point are not known. Material: PBMCs or a T cell subset sorted from them (not recorded which). The chain has TRBV5-6 and TRBJ2-7, with D hard to call. In nucleotides, the CDR3 is TGTGCCAGCAGCCCAACGGGTTCCTACGAGCAGTACGTC. Translation gives CASSPTGSYEQYV.